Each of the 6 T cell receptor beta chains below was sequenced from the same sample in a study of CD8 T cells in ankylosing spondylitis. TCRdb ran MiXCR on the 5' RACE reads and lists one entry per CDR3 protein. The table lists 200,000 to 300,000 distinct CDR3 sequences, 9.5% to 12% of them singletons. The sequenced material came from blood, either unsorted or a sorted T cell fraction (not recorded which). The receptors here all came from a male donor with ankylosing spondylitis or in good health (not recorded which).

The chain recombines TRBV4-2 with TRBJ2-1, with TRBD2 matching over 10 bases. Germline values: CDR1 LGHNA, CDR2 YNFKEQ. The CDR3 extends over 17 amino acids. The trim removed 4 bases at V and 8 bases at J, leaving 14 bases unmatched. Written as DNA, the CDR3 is TGTGCCAGCAGCCCATGGACTAGCGGTCCTCTACCCGATGAGCAGTTCTTC. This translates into CASSPWTSGPLPDEQFF.

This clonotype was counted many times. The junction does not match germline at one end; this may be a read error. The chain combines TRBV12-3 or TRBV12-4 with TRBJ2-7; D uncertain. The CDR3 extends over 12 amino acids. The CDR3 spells CASSQDPYEQYF. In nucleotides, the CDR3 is TGCGCCAGCAGCCAGGACCCGTACGAGCAGTACTTC.

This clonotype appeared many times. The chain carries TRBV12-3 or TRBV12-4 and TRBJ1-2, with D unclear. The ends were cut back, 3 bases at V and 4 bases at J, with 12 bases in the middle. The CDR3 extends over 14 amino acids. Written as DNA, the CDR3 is TGTGCCAGCAGTTTGGTCGGTACCAGCTATGGCTACACCTTC. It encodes CASSLVGTSYGYTF.

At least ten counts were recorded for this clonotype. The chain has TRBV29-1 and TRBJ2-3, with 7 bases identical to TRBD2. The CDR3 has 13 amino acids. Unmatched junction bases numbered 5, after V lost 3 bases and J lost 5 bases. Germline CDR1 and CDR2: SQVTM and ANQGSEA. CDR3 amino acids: CSVDHGRGDTQYF. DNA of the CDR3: TGCAGCGTTGATCATGGGAGGGGAGATACGCAGTATTTT.

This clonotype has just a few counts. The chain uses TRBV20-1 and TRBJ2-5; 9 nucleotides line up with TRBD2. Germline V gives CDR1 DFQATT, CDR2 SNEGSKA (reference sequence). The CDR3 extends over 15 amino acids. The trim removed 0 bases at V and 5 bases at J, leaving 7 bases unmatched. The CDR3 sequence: CSARDGAGGPETQYF. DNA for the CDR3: TGCAGTGCTAGAGATGGCGCGGGGGGGCCGGAGACCCAGTACTTC.

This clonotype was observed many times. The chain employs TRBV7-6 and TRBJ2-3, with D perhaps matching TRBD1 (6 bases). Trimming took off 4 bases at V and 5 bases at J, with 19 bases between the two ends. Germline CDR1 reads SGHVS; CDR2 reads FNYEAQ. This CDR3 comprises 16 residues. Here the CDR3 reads CASSSPDRKRGDTQYF. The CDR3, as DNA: TGTGCCAGCAGCTCGCCGGACAGAAAAAGGGGAGATACGCAGTATTTT.